This TCR beta chain is from a study of PD-1 blockade in classical Hodgkin lymphoma. The length of the CDR3 is 14 residues. V lost 2 bases to trimming and J lost 7 bases, with 12 bases between them. Germline lookup yields CDR1 MNHEY and CDR2 SVGAGI. This sample's time point: cycle 4 day 1 (C4D1), after less than 7 weeks of nivolumab. There was relapse after autologous stem cell transplantation in every patient, and there was variation in brentuximab vedotin exposure. Generated by immunoSEQ multiplex PCR, the TCRdb table keeps only in-frame clones and is missing some. The sample includes over 70,000 clones, 75% to 95% of them seen just once.

J is TRBJ1-5 and V is TRBV6-5; D remains ambiguous. This TCR derives from a human donor with classical Hodgkin lymphoma. Material: peripheral blood mononuclear cells (PBMCs), obtained before the fourth cycle of nivolumab. CDR3 coding DNA: TGTGCCAGCAGTTACAAGGAAACCAGGCAGCCCCAGCATTTT. Translated: CASSYKETRQPQHF.